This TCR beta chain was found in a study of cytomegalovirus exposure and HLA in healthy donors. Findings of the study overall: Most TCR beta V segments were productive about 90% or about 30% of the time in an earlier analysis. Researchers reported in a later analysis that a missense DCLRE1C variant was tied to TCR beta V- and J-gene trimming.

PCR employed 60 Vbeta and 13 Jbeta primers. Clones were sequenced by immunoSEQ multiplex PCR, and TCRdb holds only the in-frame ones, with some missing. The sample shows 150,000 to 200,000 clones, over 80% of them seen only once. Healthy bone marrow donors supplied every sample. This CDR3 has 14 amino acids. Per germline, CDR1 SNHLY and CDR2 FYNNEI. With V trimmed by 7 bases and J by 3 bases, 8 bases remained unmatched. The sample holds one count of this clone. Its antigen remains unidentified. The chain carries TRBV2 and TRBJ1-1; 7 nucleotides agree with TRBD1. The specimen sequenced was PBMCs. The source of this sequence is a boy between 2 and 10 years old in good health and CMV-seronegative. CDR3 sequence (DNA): TGTGCCAGCACCGTGACAGGGTTCGACACTGAAGCTTTCTTT. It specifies CASTVTGFDTEAFF.